This TCR beta chain was sequenced during a study of OX40 agonist ivuxolimab in advanced cancers. Study as a whole: The dose-escalation group included hepatocellular carcinoma, melanoma, renal cell carcinoma and head and neck cancer. Treatment received earlier with anti-PD-1, anti-PD-L1 or anti-CTLA-4 agents was allowed, and around 40% had some.

This clone was counted once. Antigen specificity is unknown. The V gene's germline CDR1 is SGDLS and CDR2 YYNGEE. The CDR3 has 15 residues. Deletions cut 2 bases from V and 12 bases from J, with 21 bases between. Using immunoSEQ multiplex PCR, the repertoire was profiled, and TCRdb retains in-frame clones only, with some absent. The repertoire holds roughly 71,000 clones, around 84% seen once, with about 1.6% in the top ten. At baseline, cycle 4 day 1, and cycle 7 day 1, blood was sampled. Study outcomes and limitations: Relative to CD4+, CD8+ T cells held more expanded clones on average.

The source material was CD4+ or CD8+ T cells sorted from blood, sampled in a trial of the OX40 agonist ivuxolimab. This rearrangement joins TRBV9 to TRBJ2-1; D might be TRBD2 (6 bases). This sequence was found in an adult with an advanced solid tumor such as melanoma, head and neck, liver or kidney cancer. Here the CDR3 reads CASSVDGMEEGSQFF. CDR3 DNA sequence: TGTGCCAGCAGCGTCGACGGGATGGAGGAGGGGTCGCAGTTCTTC.